This passage covers 2 T cell receptor beta chains from one sample sequenced in a study of shared clonotypes between healthy human individuals. Clones were sequenced by immunoSEQ multiplex PCR, and TCRdb holds only the in-frame ones, with some missing. The sample lists about half a million clones, about 78% occurring once. Material for sequencing was PBMCs. These receptors came from a woman aged 35 to 49 in good health. Some clones in this sample may be carry-over from other donors' samples.

Only one count was recorded for this clone. CDR3 sequence reads: CASSLFSGDLYNEQFF. The CDR3 DNA is TGTGCCAGCAGTTTATTTTCGGGAGACCTCTACAATGAGCAGTTCTTC. J is TRBJ2-1 and V is TRBV27; D perhaps matches TRBD2 (6 bases). This CDR3 comprises 16 residues. V lost 1 base to trimming and J lost 3 bases, with 13 bases between them. From germline, CDR1 is MNHEY and CDR2 SMNVEV (reference sequence).

This clone was detected a few times. The chain recombines TRBV6-5 with TRBJ2-1, with 10 bases matching TRBD1. V dropped 2 bases and J dropped 6; count of bases not matched to a gene: 4. The length of the CDR3 is 15 residues. Germline loops: CDR1 MNHEY, CDR2 SVGAGI. The CDR3 bases are TGTGCCAGCAGTTACCCCGGGACAGGGGTCAATGAGCAGTTCTTC. This translates into CASSYPGTGVNEQFF.